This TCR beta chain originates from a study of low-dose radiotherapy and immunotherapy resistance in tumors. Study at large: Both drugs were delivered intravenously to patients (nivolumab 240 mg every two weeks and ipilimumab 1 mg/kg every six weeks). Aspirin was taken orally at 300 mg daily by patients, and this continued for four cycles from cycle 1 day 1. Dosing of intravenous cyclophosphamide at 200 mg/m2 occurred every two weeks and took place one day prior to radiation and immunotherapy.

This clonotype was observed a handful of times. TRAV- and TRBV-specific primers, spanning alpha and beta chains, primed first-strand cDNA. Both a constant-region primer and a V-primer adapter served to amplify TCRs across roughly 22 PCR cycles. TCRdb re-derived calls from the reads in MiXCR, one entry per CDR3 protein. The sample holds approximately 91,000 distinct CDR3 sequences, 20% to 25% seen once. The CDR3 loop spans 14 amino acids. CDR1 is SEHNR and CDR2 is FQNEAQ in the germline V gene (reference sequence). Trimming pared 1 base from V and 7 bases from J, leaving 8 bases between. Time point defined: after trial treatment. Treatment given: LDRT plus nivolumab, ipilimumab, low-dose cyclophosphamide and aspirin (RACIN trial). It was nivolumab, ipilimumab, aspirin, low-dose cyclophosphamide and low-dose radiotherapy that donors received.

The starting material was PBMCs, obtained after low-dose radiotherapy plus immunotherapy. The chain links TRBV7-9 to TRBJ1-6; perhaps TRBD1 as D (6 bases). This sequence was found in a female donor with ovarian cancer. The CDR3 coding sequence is TGTGCCAGCAGCTTAGGGACAGTCAATTCACCCCTCCACTTT. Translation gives CASSLGTVNSPLHF.